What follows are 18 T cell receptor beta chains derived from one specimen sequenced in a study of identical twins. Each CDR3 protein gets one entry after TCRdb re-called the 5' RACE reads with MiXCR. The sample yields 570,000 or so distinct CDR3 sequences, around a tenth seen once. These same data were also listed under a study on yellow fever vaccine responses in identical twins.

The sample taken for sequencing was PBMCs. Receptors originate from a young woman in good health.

The CDR3 DNA sequence: TGCAGCGTTGATACAGGTCACCACGAGCAGTACTTC. Protein product: CSVDTGHHEQYF. The chain links TRBV29-1 to TRBJ2-7, with D tentatively TRBD1 (5 bases). CDR1 SQVTM and CDR2 ANQGSEA come from the germline V gene. V was pared by 3 bases and J by 5 bases, with 11 bases between. CDR3 length: 12 residues.

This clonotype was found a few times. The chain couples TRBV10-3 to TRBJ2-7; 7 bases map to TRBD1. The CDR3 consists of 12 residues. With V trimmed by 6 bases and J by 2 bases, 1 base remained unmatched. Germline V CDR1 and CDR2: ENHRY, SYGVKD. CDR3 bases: TGTGCCATCAGGGGACAGACCTACGAGCAGTACTTC. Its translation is CAIRGQTYEQYF.

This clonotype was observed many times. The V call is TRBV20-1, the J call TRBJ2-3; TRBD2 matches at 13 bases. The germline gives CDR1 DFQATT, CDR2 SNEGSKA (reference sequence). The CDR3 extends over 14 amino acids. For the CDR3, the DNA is TGCAGCGCTGTAACTAGCGGGAGGGCCTATACGCAGTATTTT. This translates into CSAVTSGRAYTQYF.

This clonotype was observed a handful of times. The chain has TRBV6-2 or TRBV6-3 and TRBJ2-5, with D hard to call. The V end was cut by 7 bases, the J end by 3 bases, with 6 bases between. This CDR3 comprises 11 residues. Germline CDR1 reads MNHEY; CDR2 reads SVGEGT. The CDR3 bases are TGTGCCAGCACCAGAAAAGAGACCCAGTACTTC. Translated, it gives CASTRKETQYF.

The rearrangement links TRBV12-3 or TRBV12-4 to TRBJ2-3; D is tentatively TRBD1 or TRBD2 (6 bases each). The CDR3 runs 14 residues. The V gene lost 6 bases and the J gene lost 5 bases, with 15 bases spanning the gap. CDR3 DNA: TGTGCCAGCAGCGTGGGGGGCTTTGAAGATACGCAGTATTTT. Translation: CASSVGGFEDTQYF.

The CDR3 sequence: CASSQDERRHF. DNA for the CDR3: TGTGCCAGCAGCCAGGATGAAAGACGCCACTTT. This chain uses TRBV7-9 with TRBJ1-6; no firm D call. CDR3 length: 11 residues. V dropped 5 bases and J dropped 18 bases, with 14 bases sitting between them. From germline, CDR1 is SEHNR and CDR2 FQNEAQ (reference sequence).

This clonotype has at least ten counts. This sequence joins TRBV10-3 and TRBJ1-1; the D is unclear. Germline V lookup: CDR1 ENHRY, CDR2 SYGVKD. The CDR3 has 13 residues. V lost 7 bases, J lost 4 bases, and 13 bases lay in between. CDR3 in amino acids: CAIKNPMSTEAFF. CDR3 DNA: TGTGCCATCAAGAATCCTATGTCCACTGAAGCTTTCTTT.

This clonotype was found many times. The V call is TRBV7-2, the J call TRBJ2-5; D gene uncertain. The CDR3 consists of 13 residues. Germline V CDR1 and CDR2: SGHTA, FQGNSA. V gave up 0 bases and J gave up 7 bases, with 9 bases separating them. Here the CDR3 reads CASSLAPVGTQYF. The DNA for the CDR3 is TGTGCCAGCAGCTTAGCCCCCGTCGGGACCCAGTACTTC.

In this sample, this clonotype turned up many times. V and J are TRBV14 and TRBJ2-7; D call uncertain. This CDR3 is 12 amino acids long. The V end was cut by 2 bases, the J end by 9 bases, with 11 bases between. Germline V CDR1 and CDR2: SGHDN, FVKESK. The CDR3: CASSQTSTVQYF. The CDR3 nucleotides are TGTGCCAGCAGCCAAACATCGACTGTGCAGTACTTC.

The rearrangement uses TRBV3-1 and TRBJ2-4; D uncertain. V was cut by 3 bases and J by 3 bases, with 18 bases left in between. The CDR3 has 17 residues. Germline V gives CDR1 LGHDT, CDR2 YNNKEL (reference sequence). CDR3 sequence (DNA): TGTGCCAGCAGCCAGGACGGGCAGATGAGTAGCAAAAACATTCAGTACTTC. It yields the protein CASSQDGQMSSKNIQYF.

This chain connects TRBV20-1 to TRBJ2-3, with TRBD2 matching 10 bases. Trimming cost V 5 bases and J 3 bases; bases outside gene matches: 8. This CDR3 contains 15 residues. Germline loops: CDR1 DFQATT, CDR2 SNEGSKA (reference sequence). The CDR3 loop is CSARTSGKLTDTQYF. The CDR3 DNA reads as TGCAGTGCTCGAACTAGCGGGAAATTAACAGATACGCAGTATTTT.

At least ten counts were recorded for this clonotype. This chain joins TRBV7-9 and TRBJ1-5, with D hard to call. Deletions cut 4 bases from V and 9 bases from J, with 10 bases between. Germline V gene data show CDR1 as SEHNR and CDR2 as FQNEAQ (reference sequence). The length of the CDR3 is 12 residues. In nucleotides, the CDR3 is TGTGCCAGCAGCTCTGGTGGAGGGCCCCAGCATTTT. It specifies CASSSGGGPQHF.

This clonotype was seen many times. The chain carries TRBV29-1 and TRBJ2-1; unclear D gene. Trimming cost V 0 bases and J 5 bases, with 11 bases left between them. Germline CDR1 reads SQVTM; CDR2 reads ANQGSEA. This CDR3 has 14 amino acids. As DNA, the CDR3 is TGCAGCGTTGAAGATCTTTGGGGTGACAATGAGCAGTTCTTC. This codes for CSVEDLWGDNEQFF.

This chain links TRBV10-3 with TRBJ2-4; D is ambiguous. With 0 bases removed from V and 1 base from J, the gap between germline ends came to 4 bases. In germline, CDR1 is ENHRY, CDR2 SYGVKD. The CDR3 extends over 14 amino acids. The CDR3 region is CAISESRAKNIQYF. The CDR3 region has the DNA TGTGCCATCAGTGAGTCCCGGGCCAAAAACATTCAGTACTTC.

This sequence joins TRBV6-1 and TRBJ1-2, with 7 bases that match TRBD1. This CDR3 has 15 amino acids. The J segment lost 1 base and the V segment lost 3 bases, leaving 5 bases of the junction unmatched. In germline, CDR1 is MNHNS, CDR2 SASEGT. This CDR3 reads CASSEGTALNYGYTF. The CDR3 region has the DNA TGTGCCAGCAGTGAGGGGACAGCCCTTAACTATGGCTACACCTTC.

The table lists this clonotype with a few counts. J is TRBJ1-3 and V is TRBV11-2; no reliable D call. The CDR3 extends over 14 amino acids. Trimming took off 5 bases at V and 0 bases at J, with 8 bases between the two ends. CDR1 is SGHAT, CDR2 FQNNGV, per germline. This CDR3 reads CASSLQTSGNTIYF. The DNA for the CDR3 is TGTGCCAGCAGCCTACAGACCTCTGGAAACACCATATATTTT.

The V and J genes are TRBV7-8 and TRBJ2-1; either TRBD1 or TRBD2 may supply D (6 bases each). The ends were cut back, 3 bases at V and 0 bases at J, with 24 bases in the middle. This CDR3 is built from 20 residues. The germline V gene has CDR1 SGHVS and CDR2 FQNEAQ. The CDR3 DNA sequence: TGTGCCAGCAGCTTTCCCTCAGGGGACTCTCCCCCGAGCTCCTACAATGAGCAGTTCTTC. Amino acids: CASSFPSGDSPPSSYNEQFF. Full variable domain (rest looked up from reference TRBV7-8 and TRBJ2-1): GAGVSQSPRYKVAKRGQDVALRCDPISGHVSLFWYQQALGQGPEFLTYFQNEAQLDKSGLPSDRFFAERPEGSVSTLKIQRTQQEDSAVYLCASSFPSGDSPPSSYNEQFFGPGTRLTVL.

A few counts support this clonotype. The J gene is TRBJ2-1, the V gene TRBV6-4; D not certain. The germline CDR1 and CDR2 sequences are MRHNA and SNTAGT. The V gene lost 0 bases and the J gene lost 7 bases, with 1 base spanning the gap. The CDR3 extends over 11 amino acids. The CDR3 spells CASSDSNEQFF. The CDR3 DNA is TGTGCCAGCAGTGACTCGAATGAGCAGTTCTTC.